Following are 25 T cell receptor beta chains from one sample sequenced in a study of OX40 agonist ivuxolimab in advanced cancers. TCRdb's table, derived via immunoSEQ multiplex PCR, lists solely in-frame clones and lacks some. The sample carries tens of thousands of clones, 89% recorded once. This material consisted of CD4+ or CD8+ T cells sorted from blood, taken in a trial of the OX40 agonist ivuxolimab. These receptors were obtained from an adult with an advanced solid tumor such as melanoma, head and neck, liver or kidney cancer.

This clone is a singleton in its sample. V usage is TRBV4-1 and J usage is TRBJ2-7; 8 bases map to TRBD1. Germline V lookup: CDR1 MGHRA, CDR2 YSYEKL. V lost 0 bases to trimming and J lost 7 bases; unmatched junction nucleotides: 11. CDR3 length: 16 residues. The CDR3 region is CASSQDDPRGLGEQYF. The CDR3 DNA reads as TGCGCCAGCAGCCAAGATGATCCCAGGGGGCTGGGGGAGCAGTACTTC.

This sequence joins TRBV5-1 and TRBJ1-5, with D tentatively TRBD1 (5 bases). The V gene lost 0 bases and the J gene lost 5 bases, with 12 bases spanning the gap. This CDR3 region has 15 residues. CDR1 is SGHRS, CDR2 YFSETQ, per germline. CDR3 in amino acids: CASSLGGQGDQPQHF. In DNA form, the CDR3 reads TGCGCCAGCAGCTTGGGAGGGCAGGGTGATCAGCCCCAGCATTTT.

This chain joins TRBV28 and TRBJ2-1; D unclear. Germline V gene sequence: CDR1 MDHEN, CDR2 SYDVKM. CDR3 length: 12 amino acids. The V end was cut by 7 bases, the J end by 9 bases, with 13 bases between. The DNA for the CDR3 is TGTGCCAGCACCCAAAGGGTGGGTGAGCAGTTCTTC. Protein product: CASTQRVGEQFF.

V and J are TRBV29-1 and TRBJ2-7; D is perhaps TRBD1 or TRBD2 (5 bases each). Deletions cut 6 bases from V and 1 base from J, with 13 bases between. Germline V lookup: CDR1 SQVTM, CDR2 ANQGSEA. This CDR3 is 13 amino acids long. The CDR3 sequence: CSVFRDGSYEQYF. CDR3 nucleotides: TGCAGCGTCTTCCGGGACGGGTCCTACGAGCAGTACTTC.

This clone was seen only once. The rearrangement links TRBV28 to TRBJ1-4; a possible D gene is TRBD1 (5 bases). The CDR3 length is 13 residues. Trimming pared 8 bases from V and 8 bases from J, leaving 15 bases between. Germline CDR1 and CDR2: MDHEN and SYDVKM. CDR3 nucleotides: TGTGCCAGCTCGACGGGGGATAGGGAAAAACTGTTTTTT. Amino acids: CASSTGDREKLFF.

The rearrangement links TRBV6-5 to TRBJ1-5, with D hard to call. The CDR3 totals 15 residues. Germline CDR1 reads MNHEY; CDR2 reads SVGAGI. V gave up 0 bases and J gave up 4 bases, with 10 bases separating them. CDR3 sequence: CASSYSANYNQPQHF. CDR3 sequence (DNA): TGTGCCAGCAGTTACTCCGCCAACTATAATCAGCCCCAGCATTTT.

The chain links TRBV6-5 to TRBJ1-1; 7 positions agree with TRBD1. The CDR3 contains 14 residues. Trimming took 6 bases from V and 4 from J; bases not matched to a gene: 8. From germline, CDR1 is MNHEY and CDR2 SVGAGI. The CDR3 region is CASSRGQEVTEAFF. The CDR3 DNA sequence: TGTGCCAGCAGCCGCGGACAGGAAGTCACTGAAGCTTTCTTT.

The CDR3 coding sequence is TGTGCCAGCAGTGAATGGTACAGTCGAGCTCCAACTAATGAAAAACTGTTTTTT. It encodes CASSEWYSRAPTNEKLFF. The J gene is TRBJ1-4, the V gene TRBV25-1, with unresolved D. The CDR3 contains 18 residues. The ends were cut back, 1 base at V and 0 bases at J, with 15 bases in the middle. CDR1 is MGHDK, CDR2 SYGVNS, per germline. The whole variable domain, filled in from reference TRBV25-1 and TRBJ1-4, reads EADIYQTPRYLVIGTGKKITLECSQTMGHDKMYWYQQDPGMELHLIHYSYGVNSTEKGDLSSESTVSRIRTEHFPLTLESARPSHTSQYLCASSEWYSRAPTNEKLFFGSGTQLSVL.

CDR3 amino acids: CASSEGTGGETQYF. In DNA, the CDR3 is TGTGCCAGTAGTGAGGGGACAGGGGGAGAGACCCAGTACTTC. The chain links TRBV19 to TRBJ2-5; 11 positions match TRBD1. The CDR3 runs 14 residues. Germline V gene data show CDR1 as LNHDA and CDR2 as SQIVND (reference sequence). V lost 5 bases to trimming and J lost 4 bases; unmatched junction nucleotides: 3.

The gene calls are TRBV11-3 and TRBJ2-7; TRBD2 matches at 7 bases. The CDR3 runs 15 residues. V was clipped by 5 bases and J by 0 bases; unmatched bases: 7. The germline CDR1 and CDR2 sequences are SGHNT and YENEEA. The CDR3 DNA follows: TGTGCCAGCAGCCAGACTAGCTTGGGCTCCTACGAGCAGTACTTC. Its translation: CASSQTSLGSYEQYF.

The chain carries TRBV11-2 and TRBJ2-3; 8 nucleotides match TRBD1. Germline CDR1 is SGHAT and CDR2 is FQNNGV. There are 14 residues in the CDR3. The trim removed 5 bases at V and 5 bases at J, leaving 6 bases unmatched. This CDR3 is CASSPQTGGDTQYF. As DNA, the CDR3 is TGTGCCAGCAGCCCCCAAACAGGGGGAGATACGCAGTATTTT. Full variable domain (missing parts from reference TRBV11-2 and TRBJ2-3): EAGVAQSPRYKIIEKRQSVAFWCNPISGHATLYWYQQILGQGPKLLIQFQNNGVVDDSQLPKDRFSAERLKGVDSTLKIQPAKLEDSAVYLCASSPQTGGDTQYFGPGTRLTVL.

This clone was recorded once. The V call is TRBV5-5, the J call TRBJ2-5; 8 bases fit TRBD1. Germline loops: CDR1 SGHKS, CDR2 YYEKEE (reference sequence). V was pared by 4 bases and J by 5 bases, with 16 bases of the junction left unmatched. The CDR3 consists of 17 residues. CDR3 DNA: TGTGCCAGCAGCCCGCACCCCGGGACAGGAGGGTCGGAGACCCAGTACTTC. This gives the protein CASSPHPGTGGSETQYF.

This chain connects TRBV5-8 to TRBJ2-2; no clear D gene. CDR1 and CDR2 from the germline V gene are SGHTS and YDEGEE. V was shortened by 0 bases and J by 2 bases, with 11 bases between the two germline ends. The CDR3 covers 16 residues. The CDR3 loop reads CASSLALMSNTGELFF. For the CDR3, the DNA is TGTGCCAGCAGCTTGGCCCTAATGAGTAACACCGGGGAGCTGTTTTTT.

The V call is TRBV7-8, the J call TRBJ1-5; D is possibly TRBD1 (5 bases). Trimming stripped 4 bases from V and 2 bases from J, with 12 bases between. This CDR3 region has 15 residues. Germline V gene sequence: CDR1 SGHVS, CDR2 FQNEAQ. Here the CDR3 reads CASSSMGTGNQPQHF. DNA for the CDR3: TGTGCCAGCAGCTCCATGGGGACGGGCAATCAGCCCCAGCATTTT.

The chain combines TRBV7-6 with TRBJ1-2, with 12 positions matching TRBD1. The CDR3 sequence is 14 residues long. The V gene's germline CDR1 is SGHVS and CDR2 FNYEAQ. Losses at the gene ends were 6 bases for V and 8 bases for J; bases not matched to a gene: 7. The CDR3 sequence: CASSLGQGAVGYTF. For the CDR3, the DNA is TGTGCCAGCAGTCTGGGACAGGGGGCTGTAGGCTACACCTTC.

The chain joins TRBV6-5 to TRBJ2-7, with 7 nucleotides matching TRBD2. Per the germline V gene, CDR1 is MNHEY and CDR2 is SVGAGI. This CDR3 region has 15 residues. V dropped 0 bases and J dropped 3; count of bases not matched to a gene: 5. CDR3 DNA: TGTGCCAGCAGTTACTCCGAGCGCGGGAGCTACGAGCAGTACTTC. Translating gives CASSYSERGSYEQYF.

The chain links TRBV28 to TRBJ2-7; no reliable D call. The CDR3 runs to 16 residues. V lost 6 bases and J 5 bases, leaving 23 bases between the germline ends. CDR1 and CDR2 from the germline V gene are MDHEN and SYDVKM. The CDR3 nucleotides are TGTGCCAGCAGCCCTGTGCTCGGCCTAGGGTCAGACGAGCAGTACTTC. It translates to CASSPVLGLGSDEQYF.

The gene calls are TRBV7-9 and TRBJ2-7; 15 nucleotides line up with TRBD2. Losses at the gene ends were 7 bases for V and 1 base for J; bases not matched to a gene: 14. The CDR3 length is 19 residues. Germline V gene lookup returns CDR1 SEHNR and CDR2 FQNEAQ (reference sequence). In DNA form, the CDR3 reads TGTGCCAGCACCTTTACCGGGACTAGCGGGAGGTCCGGTTCCTACGAGCAGTACTTC. Translating gives CASTFTGTSGRSGSYEQYF. The variable domain in full, with the rest retrieved from reference TRBV7-9 and TRBJ2-7, is DTGVSQNPRHKITKRGQNVTFRCDPISEHNRLYWYRQTLGQGPEFLTYFQNEAQLEKSRLLSDRFSAERPKGSFSTLEIQRTEQGDSAMYLCASTFTGTSGRSGSYEQYFGPGTRLTVT.

The chain carries TRBV5-5 and TRBJ2-7, with 11 bases identical to TRBD1. The germline CDR1 and CDR2 sequences are SGHKS and YYEKEE (reference sequence). The CDR3 runs 17 residues. V dropped 4 bases and J dropped 0; count of bases not matched to a gene: 9. The chain's CDR3 is CASSRRSGTGGSYEQYF. The CDR3 DNA sequence: TGTGCCAGCAGCCGTCGCTCCGGGACAGGGGGCTCCTACGAGCAGTACTTC.

The rearrangement links TRBV6-5 to TRBJ2-7, with 12 nucleotides matching TRBD2. Losses at the gene ends were 7 bases for V and 4 bases for J; bases not matched to a gene: 5. This CDR3 region has 14 residues. CDR1 MNHEY and CDR2 SVGAGI come from the germline V gene. This chain's CDR3 is CASKTTSGSYEQYF. The DNA for the CDR3 is TGTGCCAGCAAAACGACTAGCGGGAGTTACGAGCAGTACTTC.

This clone has just one count. This chain connects TRBV30 to TRBJ1-5; possibly TRBD1 for D (6 bases). V was clipped by 1 base and J by 6 bases, with 13 bases between them. This CDR3 is 14 amino acids long. Per germline, CDR1 GTSNPN and CDR2 SVGIG (reference sequence). As DNA, the CDR3 is TGTGCCTGGAGTGAGGGGGTTGGGGCTCAGCCCCAGCATTTT. Its protein product is CAWSEGVGAQPQHF.

This chain joins TRBV27 and TRBJ2-2; tentatively, D is TRBD1 (5 bases). Looked up from germline, CDR1 is MNHEY and CDR2 is SMNVEV (reference sequence). V lost 6 bases, J lost 5 bases, and 16 bases lay in between. This CDR3 comprises 15 residues. The CDR3 nucleotides read TGTGCCAGCAGATCAAGGGGAATAGGAACCGGGGAGCTGTTTTTT. This sequence encodes CASRSRGIGTGELFF.

The chain joins TRBV19 to TRBJ2-1; 7 bases match TRBD1. Germline V lookup: CDR1 LNHDA, CDR2 SQIVND (reference sequence). Trimming took 1 base from V and 2 from J; bases not matched to a gene: 5. This CDR3 is 16 amino acids long. Written as DNA, the CDR3 is TGTGCCAGTAGTATAGCAACAGGGGACACCTACAATGAGCAGTTCTTC. The encoded protein is CASSIATGDTYNEQFF.

There are a few counts of this clone. V and J are TRBV7-9 and TRBJ2-5, with no clear D. CDR1 SEHNR and CDR2 FQNEAQ come from the germline V gene (reference sequence). V lost 3 bases and J lost 4, with 12 bases in between. The CDR3 is 14 amino acids. The DNA for the CDR3 is TGTGCCAGCAGCTTTGGGGTCGGTGGAGAGACCCAGTACTTC. It codes for CASSFGVGGETQYF.

J is TRBJ1-1 and V is TRBV19, with TRBD1 as a possible D gene (6 bases). Germline values: CDR1 LNHDA, CDR2 SQIVND (reference sequence). Trimming left V 5 bases short and J 0 bases short, with 13 bases between. This CDR3 is built from 15 residues. CDR3 in amino acids: CASSPGQLMNTEAFF. CDR3 nucleotides: TGTGCCAGTAGTCCGGGACAACTCATGAACACTGAAGCTTTCTTT.